One and the same sample provided the 26 T cell receptor beta chains below, sequenced in a study of cytomegalovirus exposure and HLA in healthy donors. Use of 60 Vbeta and 13 Jbeta primers characterized the PCR. Clones were sequenced by immunoSEQ multiplex PCR, and TCRdb holds only the in-frame ones, with some missing. The sample has roughly 100,000 clones, 60% to 75% seen once. Material for sequencing was PBMCs. These receptors all stem from a male donor in good health and CMV-seropositive.

This rearrangement joins TRBV4-2 to TRBJ2-7; tentative D call: TRBD1 (6 bases). The CDR3 runs 15 residues. Trimming shortened V by 1 base and J by 3 bases, and 13 bases separated the two germline ends. Germline CDR1 is LGHNA and CDR2 is YNFKEQ. CDR3 sequence: CASSQGQGGVYEQYF. The DNA for the CDR3 is TGTGCCAGCAGCCAAGGCCAAGGGGGTGTCTACGAGCAGTACTTC.

The chain combines TRBV5-1 with TRBJ1-2, with 7 bases fitting TRBD1. The V gene's germline CDR1 is SGHRS and CDR2 YFSETQ. After removal of 1 base from V and 0 bases from J, the junction contained 9 bases not matched to a gene. This CDR3 comprises 17 residues. DNA of the CDR3: TGCGCCAGCAGCTTGTTTCCAGGGGGGACAGCTAACTATGGCTACACCTTC. Translated, it gives CASSLFPGGTANYGYTF.

This chain joins TRBV7-9 and TRBJ1-2; D possibly corresponds to TRBD1 (5 bases). Trimming removed 3 bases from V and 0 bases from J, with 11 bases in between. The germline V gene encodes CDR1 SEHNR and CDR2 FQNEAQ (reference sequence). This CDR3 is 15 amino acids long. The CDR3, as DNA: TGTGCCAGCAGCTTGTTGGGGGACTCTAACTATGGCTACACCTTC. This translates into CASSLLGDSNYGYTF. The full variable domain, rest sourced from reference TRBV7-9 and TRBJ1-2, is DTGVSQNPRHKITKRGQNVTFRCDPISEHNRLYWYRQTLGQGPEFLTYFQNEAQLEKSRLLSDRFSAERPKGSFSTLEIQRTEQGDSAMYLCASSLLGDSNYGYTFGSGTRLTVV.

The V and J genes are TRBV7-8 and TRBJ1-1, with D perhaps matching TRBD1 (6 bases). CDR3 length equals 14 residues. Germline V gene data show CDR1 as SGHVS and CDR2 as FQNEAQ. V lost 5 bases and J 10 bases, leaving 20 bases between the germline ends. The CDR3 sequence: CASSLTDQGFRAFF. The CDR3 DNA sequence: TGTGCCAGCAGCCTCACCGACCAGGGGTTTAGAGCTTTCTTT.

This clone was seen a handful of times. The V call is TRBV5-5, the J call TRBJ2-7, with D possibly being TRBD2 (7 bases). CDR1 SGHKS and CDR2 YYEKEE come from the germline V gene (reference sequence). The CDR3 sequence is 13 residues long. V lost 8 bases to trimming and J lost 3 bases, with 15 bases between them. The CDR3 is CASLGGPSYEQYF. The CDR3 DNA follows: TGTGCCAGTCTCGGGGGGCCGAGCTACGAGCAGTACTTC. Together with reference TRBV5-5 and TRBJ2-7, the CDR3 gives the full variable domain: DAGVTQSPTHLIKTRGQQVTLRCSPISGHKSVSWYQQVLGQGPQFIFQYYEKEERGRGNFPDRFSARQFPNYSSELNVNALLLGDSALYLCASLGGPSYEQYFGPGTRLTVT.

The chain has TRBV18 and TRBJ1-1; no clear D gene. The CDR3 sequence is 14 residues long. CDR1 is KGHSH and CDR2 is LQKENI in the germline V gene. Trimming left V 2 bases short and J 1 base short, with 8 bases between. The CDR3 reads CASSPVSRNTEAFF. The CDR3 DNA sequence: TGTGCCAGCTCACCAGTTTCCAGGAACACTGAAGCTTTCTTT.

This chain joins TRBV7-2 and TRBJ2-7, with TRBD2 identical over 10 bases. This CDR3 contains 15 residues. J lost 0 bases, V lost 5 bases, and 4 bases had no gene match. Germline V CDR1 and CDR2: SGHTA, FQGNSA. CDR3 nucleotide sequence: TGTGCCAGCAGCCCGTCTAGCGGGAGCTCCTACGAGCAGTACTTC. Translated, it gives CASSPSSGSSYEQYF.

The V and J genes are TRBV7-8 and TRBJ1-5; D gene unclear. Trimming removed 4 bases at V and 6 bases at J, with 16 bases between. CDR1 is SGHVS and CDR2 is FQNEAQ in the germline V gene. The CDR3 loop spans 15 amino acids. The CDR3 DNA is TGTGCCAGCAGCTCCAACGTGGTAAGCGGTCAGCCCCAGCATTTT. Translation: CASSSNVVSGQPQHF.

This sequence joins TRBV12-5 and TRBJ1-1; 7 bases fit TRBD1. Germline V gene sequence: CDR1 LGHNT, CDR2 FRNRAP. The V and J ends lost 0 bases and 5 bases, in that order; junction bases with no gene match: 12. This CDR3 region has 17 residues. CDR3 sequence reads: CASGLVIQGGKYTEAFF. CDR3 sequence (DNA): TGTGCTAGTGGTTTGGTTATCCAGGGGGGTAAATATACTGAAGCTTTCTTT.

The J gene is TRBJ1-1, the V gene TRBV28; D perhaps matches TRBD1 (5 bases). The V gene's germline CDR1 is MDHEN and CDR2 SYDVKM. Trimming cost V 5 bases and J 5 bases, with 18 bases left between them. The CDR3 spans 15 residues. The CDR3 coding sequence is TGTGCCAGCAGTACAGGACCCGTTGAAGGGACTGAAGCTTTCTTT. Its translation is CASSTGPVEGTEAFF.

The chain combines TRBV28 with TRBJ1-5; D gene uncertain. V dropped 6 bases and J dropped 5 bases, with 8 bases sitting between them. The length of the CDR3 is 12 residues. The germline V gene encodes CDR1 MDHEN and CDR2 SYDVKM. The CDR3 DNA sequence: TGTGCCAGCAGAGAGGGTCATCAGCCCCAGCATTTT. It translates to CASREGHQPQHF.

The gene calls are TRBV29-1 and TRBJ2-7, with 13 bases fitting TRBD2. The CDR3 is 12 residues long. The trim removed 7 bases at V and 9 bases at J, leaving 6 bases unmatched. The germline gives CDR1 SQVTM, CDR2 ANQGSEA. Here the CDR3 DNA reads TGCAGCGCTAAACTAGCGGGAGGGGGGCAGTACTTC. Translated: CSAKLAGGGQYF.

The CDR3 nucleotides read TGTGCCAGCAGCGTAAACCGGGACGGGAGCTCCTACAATGAGCAGTTCTTC. Translated, it gives CASSVNRDGSSYNEQFF. J is TRBJ2-1 and V is TRBV9, with a tentative D call TRBD2 (6 bases). The V gene lost 1 base and the J gene lost 0 bases, with 14 bases spanning the gap. This CDR3 contains 17 residues. Germline CDR1 is SGDLS and CDR2 is YYNGEE.

This clone turned up a few times. The chain recombines TRBV7-9 with TRBJ2-7, with TRBD1 as a possible D gene (6 bases). The CDR3 is 14 residues long. CDR1 SEHNR and CDR2 FQNEAQ come from the germline V gene (reference sequence). V gave up 5 bases and J gave up 3 bases, with 14 bases separating them. CDR3 region: CASSDRLQGYEQYF. In DNA form, the CDR3 reads TGTGCCAGCAGCGATCGCTTACAGGGCTACGAGCAGTACTTC.

The chain couples TRBV27 to TRBJ2-3, with 15 bases that match TRBD2. This CDR3 contains 20 residues. V lost 0 bases, J lost 2 bases, and 9 bases stayed unmatched. Germline CDR1 and CDR2: MNHEY and SMNVEV (reference sequence). The CDR3 protein is CASSLSGGTSGRWVTDTQYF. CDR3 sequence (DNA): TGTGCCAGCAGTTTATCGGGCGGGACTAGCGGGAGGTGGGTCACAGATACGCAGTATTTT.

DNA of the CDR3: TGTGCCAGTAGTATTCGGCTAGCGGGGACCGGGGAGCTGTTTTTT. It translates to CASSIRLAGTGELFF. This chain joins TRBV19 and TRBJ2-2, with 9 bases that match TRBD2. Germline CDR1 reads LNHDA; CDR2 reads SQIVND (reference sequence). This CDR3 contains 15 residues. Germline trimming cut 3 bases from V and 5 bases from J; bases unmatched to any gene: 4. The full variable domain, completed using reference TRBV19 and TRBJ2-2, is DGGITQSPKYLFRKEGQNVTLSCEQNLNHDAMYWYRQDPGQGLRLIYYSQIVNDFQKGDIAEGYSVSREKKESFPLTVTSAQKNPTAFYLCASSIRLAGTGELFFGEGSRLTVL.

The rearrangement joins TRBV7-8 to TRBJ1-5; 10 nucleotides align to TRBD1. The length of the CDR3 is 16 residues. CDR1 SGHVS and CDR2 FQNEAQ come from the germline V gene. The V segment lost 5 bases and the J segment 9 bases; nucleotides outside the gene matches: 13. CDR3 amino acids: CASSNAGTGDRGPQHF. DNA of the CDR3: TGTGCCAGCAGCAACGCCGGGACAGGGGATCGAGGGCCCCAGCATTTT.

This clone was picked up one time. The CDR3 nucleotides are TGTGCCAGCTCACCCAGGGACTCGGAGTCACCCCTCCACTTT. As protein: CASSPRDSESPLHF. The chain employs TRBV18 and TRBJ1-6; D possibly corresponds to TRBD1 (5 bases). The CDR3 covers 14 residues. Germline loops: CDR1 KGHSH, CDR2 LQKENI. V was trimmed by 3 bases and J by 10 bases, leaving 13 bases between them. The full variable domain, rest sourced from reference TRBV18 and TRBJ1-6, is NAGVMQNPRHLVRRRGQEARLRCSPMKGHSHVYWYRQLPEEGLKFMVYLQKENIIDESGMPKERFSAEFPKEGPSILRIQQVVRGDSAAYFCASSPRDSESPLHFGNGTRLTVT.

This clone was counted a few times. This sequence joins TRBV19 and TRBJ2-2; 14 bases are a match to TRBD2. V shed 6 bases and J 14 bases; nucleotides not matched to a gene: 8. This CDR3 contains 14 residues. Germline lookup yields CDR1 LNHDA and CDR2 SQIVND (reference sequence). The CDR3 reads CASSLTSGRAELFF. CDR3 nucleotide sequence: TGTGCCAGTAGCCTGACTAGCGGGAGGGCCGAACTGTTTTTT.

The chain combines TRBV6-5 with TRBJ1-4; TRBD1 might be the D (5 bases). Per germline, CDR1 MNHEY and CDR2 SVGAGI. The CDR3 sequence is 14 residues long. Trimming removed 6 bases from V and 3 bases from J, with 11 bases in between. The CDR3 loop reads CASSDSRPNEKLFF. CDR3 nucleotides: TGTGCCAGCAGCGACAGCCGGCCTAATGAAAAACTGTTTTTT.

The count of this clone is one. The chain recombines TRBV5-6 with TRBJ1-2, with D maybe TRBD1 (5 bases). Germline values: CDR1 SGHDT, CDR2 YYEEEE. The V end lost 4 bases, the J end lost 4 bases, and 17 bases lay between the germline ends. The CDR3 is made up of 15 amino acids. CDR3: CASSVGTDIRYGYTF. The CDR3 DNA is TGTGCCAGCAGCGTGGGGACGGACATCCGCTATGGCTACACCTTC.

The CDR3 spells CASSQDRRGQFF. CDR3 sequence (DNA): TGTGCCAGCAGCCAGGACAGGCGGGGCCAGTTCTTC. The chain links TRBV6-1 to TRBJ2-1; D might be TRBD1 (7 bases). The ends were cut back, 6 bases at V and 13 bases at J, with 16 bases in the middle. This CDR3 spans 12 amino acids. Germline assignment: CDR1 MNHNS and CDR2 SASEGT.

The rearrangement links TRBV6-1 to TRBJ2-3; TRBD1 matches at 9 bases. J lost 1 base, V lost 6 bases, and 5 bases had no gene match. The length of the CDR3 is 15 residues. Germline assignment: CDR1 MNHNS and CDR2 SASEGT. CDR3: CASRDRDRGTDTQYF. The CDR3 nucleotides are TGTGCCAGCAGAGATCGGGACAGGGGCACAGATACGCAGTATTTT.

This clone was seen just once. The chain combines TRBV5-5 with TRBJ2-5, with D perhaps matching TRBD1 (6 bases). Trimming took off 1 base at V and 4 bases at J, with 14 bases between the two ends. CDR1 and CDR2 (germline): SGHKS, YYEKEE (reference sequence). The length of the CDR3 is 15 residues. The CDR3, as DNA: TGTGCCAGCAGCTTGCCAGTGGGGGCAGGAGAGACCCAGTACTTC. Translated, it gives CASSLPVGAGETQYF.

The rearrangement links TRBV4-3 to TRBJ2-3; D remains ambiguous. This CDR3 comprises 13 residues. Germline lookup yields CDR1 LGHNA and CDR2 YSLEER. The germline V and J ends were trimmed by 11 bases and 2 bases, with 14 bases remaining between them. The CDR3, as DNA: TGCGCCCTCCGGAGTAGCTCCACAGATACGCAGTATTTT. It specifies CALRSSSTDTQYF.

The V call is TRBV7-2, the J call TRBJ1-2, with 9 positions matching TRBD1. Per the germline V gene, CDR1 is SGHTA and CDR2 is FQGNSA. CDR3 size: 14 residues. Trimming at V came to 5 bases and at J to 8 bases, leaving 9 bases not matched to a gene. The chain's CDR3 is CASSNRTGVVGYTF. The CDR3 bases are TGTGCCAGCAGCAACAGGACAGGGGTGGTCGGCTACACCTTC.